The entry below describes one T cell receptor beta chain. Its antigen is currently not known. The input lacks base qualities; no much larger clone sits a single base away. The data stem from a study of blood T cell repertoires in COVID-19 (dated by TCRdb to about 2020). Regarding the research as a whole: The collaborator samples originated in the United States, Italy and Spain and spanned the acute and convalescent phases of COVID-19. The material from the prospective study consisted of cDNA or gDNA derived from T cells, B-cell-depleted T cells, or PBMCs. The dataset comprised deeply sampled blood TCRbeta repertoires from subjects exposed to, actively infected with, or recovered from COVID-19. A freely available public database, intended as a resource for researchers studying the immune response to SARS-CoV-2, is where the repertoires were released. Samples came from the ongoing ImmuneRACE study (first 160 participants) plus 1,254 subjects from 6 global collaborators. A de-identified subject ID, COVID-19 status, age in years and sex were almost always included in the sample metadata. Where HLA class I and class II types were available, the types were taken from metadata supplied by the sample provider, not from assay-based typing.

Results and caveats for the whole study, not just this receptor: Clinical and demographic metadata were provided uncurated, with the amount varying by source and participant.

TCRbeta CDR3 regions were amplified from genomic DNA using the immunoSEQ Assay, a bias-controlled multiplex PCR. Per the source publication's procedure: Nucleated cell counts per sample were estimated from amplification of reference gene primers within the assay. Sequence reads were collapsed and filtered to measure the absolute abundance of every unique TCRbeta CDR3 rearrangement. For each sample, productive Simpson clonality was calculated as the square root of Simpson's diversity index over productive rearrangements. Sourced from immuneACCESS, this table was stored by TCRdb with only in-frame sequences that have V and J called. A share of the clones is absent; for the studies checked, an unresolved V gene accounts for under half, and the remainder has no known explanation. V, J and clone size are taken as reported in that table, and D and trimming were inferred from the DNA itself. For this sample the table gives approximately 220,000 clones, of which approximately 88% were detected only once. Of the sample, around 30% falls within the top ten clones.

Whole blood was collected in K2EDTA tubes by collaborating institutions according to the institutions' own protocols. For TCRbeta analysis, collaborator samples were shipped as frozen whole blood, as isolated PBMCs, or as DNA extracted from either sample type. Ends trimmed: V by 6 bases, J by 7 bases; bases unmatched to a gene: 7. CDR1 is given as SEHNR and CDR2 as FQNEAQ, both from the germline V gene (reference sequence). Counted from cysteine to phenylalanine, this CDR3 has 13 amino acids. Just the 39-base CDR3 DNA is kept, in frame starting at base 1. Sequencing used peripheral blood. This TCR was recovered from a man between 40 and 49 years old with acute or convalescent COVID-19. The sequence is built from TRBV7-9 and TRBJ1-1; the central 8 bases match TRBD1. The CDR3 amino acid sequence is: CASSSGTGNEAFF. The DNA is TGTGCCAGCAGTTCCGGGACAGGCAATGAAGCTTTCTTT.